Described below is a single T cell receptor (beta chain) sequence and its context. Its binding antigen is unknown. No much larger clone is present one base from it, and per-base qualities are unavailable. The source of the sample is a study of cytotoxic CD8 clonotypes in ibrutinib-treated CLL (dated by TCRdb to the early 2020s). With regard to the full study: The cohort was composed of about 10 relapsed/refractory and roughly 16 treatment-naive patients; IGHV unmutated status was identified in under 18 patients. Responses were partial in some 24 patients and complete in 2; after median approximately 69 months follow-up, about 14 stayed in remission and roughly twelve progressed. Response samples were taken after a median of 12 months on treatment, ranging from about 6 to 40 months. An average of approximately 260,000 productive templates and 94,082 productive rearrangements was obtained per sample. Of the approximately 90 participants in the trial, 25 to 30 had longitudinal samples available. Cryopreserved peripheral blood mononuclear cells were obtained before treatment, at response, and at either sustained remission or disease progression. Every remission and progressive disease sample was obtained while ibrutinib was still being received by the patients. The paper's findings and limits, for the study overall: An increase in clonality was observed at ibrutinib response, with clonality remaining stable during sustained remission and falling back toward baseline at progression. At baseline, clonality was higher than in age-matched healthy donors and showed a strong correlation with circulating CD8+ T-cell counts. Sustained-remission and progressing patients did not have matched sampling times, and lymph node repertoires were not examined. Public clonotypes were rare and either contracted or stayed stable during treatment, and the rise in clonality at ibrutinib response reflected the expansion of private clonotypes.

Each clonotype received, on average, about 10x coverage in deep resolution sequencing performed on a MiSeq, where the target depth lay between 1 in 1 million and 1 in 200,000 T cells. The immunoSEQ hsTCRB Kit was used to generate the TCR beta libraries. The authors' pipeline ran thus. ImmunoSEQ Data Assistant and ImmunoSEQ Analyzer were used for data analysis, and V, D and J genes were assigned according to IMGT definitions. Clonality, with values ranging from 0 to 1, was calculated as one minus the normalized Shannon entropy of productive rearrangement frequencies. Only overrepresented clonotypes making up at least 0.05% of the repertoire of each patient were included in the public clonotype analysis. About a dozen age-matched healthy donor repertoires from immuneACCESS served as clonality controls. In TCRdb, the immuneACCESS table is reduced to in-frame sequences with V and J assigned. These tables do not hold every clone; where another copy was compared, an unresolved V gene accounts for under half, and the others remain unexplained. V and J calls and clone size are given by that table; D and trimming were obtained from the DNA. The sample table contains 150,000 to 250,000 clones; only one count was recorded for 55% to 85% of them. In total, the top ten clones hold under 15% of the sample.

Cut back by 1 base and 4 bases, the V and J ends lie 7 bases apart. Reading the germline V gene gives CDR1 SGHTA and CDR2 FQGNSA. The CDR3 starts with the cysteine, ends with the phenylalanine, and has 14 residues. Of all the DNA, just the CDR3 is kept, 42 bases in frame from base 1. Sample time point, as interpreted from the label and publication: roughly 23 months on ibrutinib. For TCR beta library preparation, 1.5 to 2.5 micrograms of genomic DNA was extracted from cryopreserved PBMCs. Longitudinal blood samples from CLL patients receiving ibrutinib monotherapy were subjected to high-throughput TCR beta sequencing. Patients were enrolled in a phase 2 open-label single-center ibrutinib monotherapy trial.

The rearrangement joined TRBV7-2 to TRBJ2-2, with the D gene not confidently named. The material sequenced was PBMCs, taken after 24 months of ibrutinib treatment. This TCR derives from a human donor with chronic lymphocytic leukemia. Read as DNA, the sequence is TGTGCCAGCAGCTTAGTTCCGGGCACCGGGGAGCTGTTTTTT. It translates as CASSLVPGTGELFF.